Detailed here is one T cell receptor (beta chain). Its specificity is not known. This entry is derived from a study of T-cell reconstitution after alpha-beta-depleted transplantation in children. Study results and caveats: It was surviving recipient T cells and thymic progenitors that gave some patients high TCRbeta diversity at day 60. A year post-transplant, T-cell counts and diversity derived mostly from newly produced T cells. At around two months after transplant, the alpha-beta T cells were reportedly derived from several hundred expanded clones that came from non-depleted graft cells.

Germline CDR1 is SGHRS and CDR2 is YFSETQ. The CDR3 has 16 amino acids. Trimming shortened V by 4 bases and J by 5 bases, and 19 bases separated the two germline ends. Unique molecular identifiers were built into the TCRbeta library. MiXCR, applied by TCRdb to the PCR reads, yields one record per CDR3 protein. The table has a few hundred thousand distinct CDR3 sequences, 27% seen once; the top ten hold 35% to 40%. This clonotype was sampled from a boy in the first two years of life with Wiskott-Aldrich syndrome, due to receive a stem cell transplant. V gene TRBV5-1 combines with J gene TRBJ2-1; no definite D call. Sequenced material: PBMCs, taken before TCRalphabeta/CD19-depleted stem cell transplant. Here the CDR3 DNA reads TGCGCCAGCAGCCCCCCTGGGGTTGTCATAAACAATGAGCAGTTCTTC. Residues: CASSPPGVVINNEQFF.